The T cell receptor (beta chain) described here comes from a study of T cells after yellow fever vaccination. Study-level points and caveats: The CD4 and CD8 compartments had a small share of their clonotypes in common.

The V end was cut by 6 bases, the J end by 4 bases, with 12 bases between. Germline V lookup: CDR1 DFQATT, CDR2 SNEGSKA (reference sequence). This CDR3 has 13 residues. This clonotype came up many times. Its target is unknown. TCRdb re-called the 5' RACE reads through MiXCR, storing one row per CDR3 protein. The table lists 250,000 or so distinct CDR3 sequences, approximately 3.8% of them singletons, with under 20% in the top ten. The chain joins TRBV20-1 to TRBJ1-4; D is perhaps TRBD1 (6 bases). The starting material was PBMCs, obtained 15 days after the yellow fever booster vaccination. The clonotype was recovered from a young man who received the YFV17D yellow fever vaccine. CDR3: CSAPGQFNEKLFF. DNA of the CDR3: TGCAGTGCACCGGGACAATTTAATGAAAAACTGTTTTTT.